The T cell receptor (beta chain) under discussion was sequenced for a study of breast tumors, draining lymph nodes, adjacent tissues. TCRdb used MiXCR to reprocess the multiplex PCR reads, holding one entry per CDR3 protein. The sample has over 250,000 distinct CDR3 sequences; roughly 31% are singletons. Concerning this clonotype itself: Being one base from a much bigger clone, this may be a read error.

From germline, CDR1 is SEHNR and CDR2 FQNEAQ (reference sequence). The CDR3 covers 17 residues. Axillary draining lymph nodes of breast cancer patients supplied the node samples. Input material: axillary lymph node tissue. The clonotype comes from a female donor with breast cancer. Some clones in this sample may be carry-over from other donors' samples. The chain couples TRBV7-9 to TRBJ2-7, with 10 bases matching TRBD1. DNA for the CDR3: TGTGCCAGCAGCCTTACCCCCGGGACAGGGGAATCCTACGGGCAGTACTTC. Residues: CASSLTPGTGESYGQYF.